The 16 T cell receptor beta chains given below trace back to one sample, sequenced in a study of T-cell reconstitution after alpha-beta-depleted transplantation in children. Molecular barcoding with unique molecular identifiers was used for the TCRbeta library. TCRdb used MiXCR to reprocess the PCR reads, holding one entry per CDR3 protein. The sample shows 500,000 or so distinct CDR3 sequences, 32% of them seen only once. This sample comprised PBMCs from the stem cell graft donor, obtained from the stem cell graft. Every receptor here comes from a human donor who donated a stem cell graft to a child with aplastic anemia.

The V and J genes are TRBV30 and TRBJ1-1; 9 positions match TRBD1. The CDR3 consists of 16 residues. Per the germline V gene, CDR1 is GTSNPN and CDR2 is SVGIG (reference sequence). Trimming took 1 base from V and 1 from J; bases not matched to a gene: 7. CDR3 loop: CAWSGAPGQGNTEAFF. Here the CDR3 DNA reads TGTGCCTGGAGTGGAGCACCGGGACAGGGGAACACTGAAGCTTTCTTT. The variable domain in full, completed from reference TRBV30 and TRBJ1-1, reads SQTIHQWPATLVQPVGSPLSLECTVEGTSNPNLYWYRQAAGRGLQLLFYSVGIGQISSEVPQNLSASRPQDRQFILSSKKLLLSDSGFYLCAWSGAPGQGNTEAFFGQGTRLTVV.

This chain links TRBV7-2 with TRBJ1-1; no firm D call. The CDR3 totals 15 residues. CDR1 is SGHTA and CDR2 is FQGNSA in the germline V gene. Trimming shortened V by 2 bases and J by 1 base, and 11 bases separated the two germline ends. The CDR3, as DNA: TGTGCCAGCAGCTTATCGTGGGTGGGGAACACTGAAGCTTTCTTT. This sequence encodes CASSLSWVGNTEAFF.

This clonotype came up many times. This chain joins TRBV20-1 and TRBJ1-4; TRBD1 is a possible D gene (6 bases). CDR1 is DFQATT and CDR2 is SNEGSKA in the germline V gene (reference sequence). The V and J ends lost 6 bases and 4 bases respectively, with 12 bases between them. The CDR3 runs to 13 residues. The CDR3: CSATTGGNEKLFF. The CDR3 nucleotides are TGCAGTGCCACGACAGGTGGTAATGAAAAACTGTTTTTT.

CDR3 sequence reads: CASSYSTQGFSPLHF. The CDR3 nucleotides read TGTGCCAGCAGTTACTCGACCCAGGGGTTTTCACCCCTCCACTTT. This chain links TRBV6-5 with TRBJ1-6; D perhaps matches TRBD1 (6 bases). Germline loops: CDR1 MNHEY, CDR2 SVGAGI. This CDR3 contains 15 residues. V was pared by 0 bases and J by 9 bases, with 12 bases between.

This clonotype was observed a few times. This chain links TRBV7-2 with TRBJ2-5; 9 bases fit TRBD1. Germline V CDR1 and CDR2: SGHTA, FQGNSA. Trimming removed 0 bases from V and 5 bases from J; junction bases left unmatched: 10. CDR3 length: 17 residues. CDR3 bases: TGTGCCAGCAGCTTAGCGCGGGACAGGGATATCGGGGAGACCCAGTACTTC. Translation: CASSLARDRDIGETQYF.

This clonotype was counted between two and nine times. This chain uses TRBV29-1 with TRBJ1-2; D is unclear. The CDR3 has 14 residues. CDR1 and CDR2 (germline): SQVTM, ANQGSEA. V gave up 4 bases and J gave up 0 bases, with 12 bases separating them. In DNA form, the CDR3 reads TGCAGCGTTGGCCCGGGAATTTCTAACTATGGCTACACCTTC. This sequence encodes CSVGPGISNYGYTF.

The chain has TRBV12-3 or TRBV12-4 and TRBJ2-7; 12 nucleotides agree with TRBD2. The CDR3 contains 17 residues. Losses at the gene ends were 6 bases for V and 4 bases for J; bases not matched to a gene: 13. CDR3 nucleotide sequence: TGTGCCAGCAGCGAAAGCAGACTAGCGGGAGAAGTGTACGAGCAGTACTTC. It is translated as CASSESRLAGEVYEQYF.

This chain joins TRBV7-9 and TRBJ2-2, with TRBD2 as a possible D gene (6 bases). There are 16 residues in the CDR3. The germline CDR1 and CDR2 sequences are SEHNR and FQNEAQ (reference sequence). The V end was cut by 4 bases, the J end by 1 base, with 13 bases between. CDR3 in DNA: TGTGCCAGCAGCTCCCCCAGCGGGCTGAACACCGGGGAGCTGTTTTTT. Its translation is CASSSPSGLNTGELFF.

The chain joins TRBV5-1 to TRBJ1-2; tentatively, D is TRBD1 (6 bases). Trimming shortened V by 1 base and J by 4 bases, and 14 bases separated the two germline ends. The CDR3 is made up of 15 amino acids. CDR1 and CDR2 from the germline V gene are SGHRS and YFSETQ. In DNA, the CDR3 is TGCGCCAGCAGCTTGAGCGGCCAGGGGAGCTATGGCTACACCTTC. Translated: CASSLSGQGSYGYTF.

The chain joins TRBV15 to TRBJ2-5; D unresolved. Germline V gives CDR1 LNHNV, CDR2 YYDKDF (reference sequence). V gave up 1 base and J gave up 0 bases, with 6 bases separating them. The CDR3 runs to 14 residues. The CDR3 DNA follows: TGTGCCACCAGCAGAGTTCTCGACCAAGAGACCCAGTACTTC. Residues: CATSRVLDQETQYF. Combining the CDR3 with reference TRBV15 and TRBJ2-5 gives the whole variable domain DAMVIQNPRYQVTQFGKPVTLSCSQTLNHNVMYWYQQKSSQAPKLLFHYYDKDFNNEADTPDNFQSRRPNTSFCFLDIRSPGLGDTAMYLCATSRVLDQETQYFGPGTRLLVL.

V and J are TRBV18 and TRBJ1-1; 7 bases fit TRBD1. V was clipped by 1 base and J by 6 bases; unmatched bases: 5. Germline loops: CDR1 KGHSH, CDR2 LQKENI. CDR3 size: 14 residues. In DNA, the CDR3 is TGTGCCAGCTCACCACAGGGACAGAGCCCTGAAGCTTTCTTT. It specifies CASSPQGQSPEAFF.

This clonotype was counted at least ten times. This chain connects TRBV29-1 to TRBJ2-1; D ambiguous. Per the germline V gene, CDR1 is SQVTM and CDR2 is ANQGSEA. The CDR3 length is 13 residues. Trimming shortened V by 4 bases and J by 0 bases, and 7 bases separated the two germline ends. The chain's CDR3 is CSVGQSSYNEQFF. For the CDR3, the DNA is TGCAGCGTTGGGCAAAGCTCCTACAATGAGCAGTTCTTC.

Concerning this clonotype: This likely comes from a read error, as the CDR3 has no conserved phenylalanine or tryptophan at its end. V and J are TRBV28 and TRBJ2-5; D is possibly TRBD2 (5 bases). The CDR3 has 13 amino acids. CDR1 is MDHEN, CDR2 SYDVKM, per germline. Trimming stripped 4 bases from V and 5 bases from J, with 11 bases between. In DNA, the CDR3 is TGTGCCAGCAGTTGGAGATCGGGGGAGACCCAGTACCTC. Translation gives CASSWRSGETQYL.

The table lists this clonotype with a few counts. The chain carries TRBV9 and TRBJ1-1; TRBD1 is a possible D gene (6 bases). This CDR3 comprises 14 residues. The germline CDR1 and CDR2 sequences are SGDLS and YYNGEE. Trimming removed 2 bases at V and 4 bases at J, with 12 bases between. The CDR3 protein is CASSVGEGGTEAFF. CDR3 nucleotides: TGTGCCAGCAGCGTGGGGGAAGGGGGCACTGAAGCTTTCTTT.

The chain employs TRBV5-6 and TRBJ1-2; no clear D. This CDR3 comprises 16 residues. The V end lost 0 bases, the J end lost 4 bases, and 16 bases lay between the germline ends. The germline CDR1 and CDR2 sequences are SGHDT and YYEEEE. The DNA of the CDR3 is TGTGCCAGCAGCTTGGATTCACTCGGAAACCCCTATGGCTACACCTTC. Amino acid sequence: CASSLDSLGNPYGYTF.

This clonotype turned up a few times. The rearrangement uses TRBV5-1 and TRBJ2-5, with D maybe TRBD1 (6 bases). CDR1 and CDR2 from the germline V gene are SGHRS and YFSETQ. CDR3 length: 16 residues. The V and J ends lost 5 bases and 0 bases respectively, with 17 bases between them. DNA for the CDR3: TGCGCCAGCAGTATATTGGGGGCGCGGCACCAAGAGACCCAGTACTTC. This sequence encodes CASSILGARHQETQYF.